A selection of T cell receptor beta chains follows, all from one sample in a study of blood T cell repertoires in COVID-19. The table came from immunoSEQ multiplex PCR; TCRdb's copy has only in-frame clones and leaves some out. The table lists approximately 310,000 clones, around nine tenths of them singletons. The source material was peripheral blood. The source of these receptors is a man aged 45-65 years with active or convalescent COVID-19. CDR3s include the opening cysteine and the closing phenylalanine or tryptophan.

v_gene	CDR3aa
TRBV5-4	CASSLDRGNTEAFF
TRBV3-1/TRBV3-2	CASSRELGGKNTEAFF
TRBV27	CASSLRTGDSPLHF
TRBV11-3	CASSLEGRETQYF
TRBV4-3	CASSQSSGTGWEKLFF
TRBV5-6	CASSLKGYSNQPQHF
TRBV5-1	CASSPEGGQDNSPLHF
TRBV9	CASSSRSTANYGYTF
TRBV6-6	CASSSTLQGSQETQYF
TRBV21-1	CASSKILGRGRSTEAFF
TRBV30	CAWSSEILRAFF
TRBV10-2	CASNEEVSPLHF
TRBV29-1	CSVVRSPGDSAFF
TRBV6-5	CASSSDRRGLYGYTF
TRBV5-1	CASSAGRSPTPRVQHF
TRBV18	CASSHTTGEYGYNEQFF
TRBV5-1	CASSGGSAGGNEQFF
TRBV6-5	CASRSGRAPYEQYF
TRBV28	CASSLLALAGGGGETQYF
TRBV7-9	CASSLVGGAAYEQYF
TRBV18	CASSPVQRGNTYNEQFF
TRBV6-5	CASSPGTSGTDTQYF
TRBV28	CASSAPGQGIANYGYTF
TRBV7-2	CASSLAGSSYNEQFF
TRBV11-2	CASSLEFGPTNEKLFF
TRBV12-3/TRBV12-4	CASSVGQSGYTF
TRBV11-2	CASSLHNGYEQYF
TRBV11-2	CASSQTRHFTEAFF
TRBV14	CASSPIPGQSTDTQYF
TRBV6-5	CASSYLTGSNYGYTF
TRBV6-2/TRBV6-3	CASSKERRNQPQHF
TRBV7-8	CASSLLSRDRGLREQYF
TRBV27	CASTSVGGADEQYF
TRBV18	CASTYGTGRTGELFF
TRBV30	CAWTPGLAGGQDTQYF
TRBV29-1	CSESEPGLERSYTF
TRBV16	CASSRPGQGAEEQYF
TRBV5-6	CASNDQTVINEQFF
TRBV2	CASSGRSQWDEQFF
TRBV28	CASRSSEQYF
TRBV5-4	CASSLGGPGLASNEQFF
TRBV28	CASSLTGGGQPQHF
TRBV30	CAWTDGGGYGYTF
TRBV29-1	CSVPGAANTEAFF
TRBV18	CASSPPGLVEEQYF
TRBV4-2	CASSLGSGRGAYSGNTIYF
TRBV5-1	CASSLTVTNYGYTF
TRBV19	CASTSSGRTEAFF
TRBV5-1	CASSLGLVQQEQFF
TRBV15	CATSRDLVYEQYF